A single T cell receptor (beta chain) is shown here with its context. TCRdb passed the RT-PCR reads through MiXCR, listing each CDR3 protein once. Here the sample spans around 150,000 distinct CDR3 sequences, approximately 31% being singletons. These data are taken from a study of patients and donors after allogeneic stem cell transplantation. V lost 3 bases and J lost 5, with 13 bases in between. CDR3 length equals 14 residues. From germline, CDR1 is SGHTA and CDR2 FQGNSA. The chain carries TRBV7-2 and TRBJ2-5; D not resolved. This clonotype was obtained from a human donor who was either an allogeneic HSCT recipient or a stem cell or donor lymphocyte infusion donor (not recorded which). It is not recorded whose cells these are; they may come from a transplant donor. Sequenced material: blood, either unsorted or a sorted T cell fraction (not recorded which). CDR3 in DNA: TGTGCCAGCAGCTTCCTTGAGGACCTTGAGACCCAGTACTTC. It translates to CASSFLEDLETQYF.